This TCR beta chain was obtained from a study of OX40 agonist ivuxolimab in advanced cancers. Whole-study findings and limits: At 0.1 to 3.0 mg/kg, clonal expansion of CD4+ and CD8+ blood T cells had occurred by week 6. On average, a greater number of expanded clones characterised CD8+ T cells relative to CD4+.

Trimming removed 1 base at V and 2 bases at J, with 10 bases between. From germline, CDR1 is SGHRS and CDR2 YFSETQ. This CDR3 has 15 residues. Some clones are missing from TCRdb's copy, which holds only in-frame ones; the method was immunoSEQ multiplex PCR. Counted here are about 72,000 clones, about 85% occurring once; the ten biggest clones make up approximately 1.2%. To note about this clone: Its cognate antigen is unknown.

The chain links TRBV5-1 to TRBJ1-5, with D maybe TRBD1 (5 bases). The TCR was taken from an adult with an advanced solid tumor such as melanoma, head and neck, liver or kidney cancer. Specimen: CD4+ or CD8+ T cells sorted from blood, collected in a trial of the OX40 agonist ivuxolimab. The CDR3 protein is CASSLQGLGNQPQHF. Here the CDR3 DNA reads TGCGCCAGCAGCTTGCAGGGATTGGGCAATCAGCCCCAGCATTTT. Using reference TRBV5-1 and TRBJ1-5 for the parts outside the CDR3, the full variable domain is KAGVTQTPRYLIKTRGQQVTLSCSPISGHRSVSWYQQTPGQGLQFLFEYFSETQRNKGNFPGRFSGRQFSNSRSEMNVSTLELGDSALYLCASSLQGLGNQPQHFGDGTRLSIL.